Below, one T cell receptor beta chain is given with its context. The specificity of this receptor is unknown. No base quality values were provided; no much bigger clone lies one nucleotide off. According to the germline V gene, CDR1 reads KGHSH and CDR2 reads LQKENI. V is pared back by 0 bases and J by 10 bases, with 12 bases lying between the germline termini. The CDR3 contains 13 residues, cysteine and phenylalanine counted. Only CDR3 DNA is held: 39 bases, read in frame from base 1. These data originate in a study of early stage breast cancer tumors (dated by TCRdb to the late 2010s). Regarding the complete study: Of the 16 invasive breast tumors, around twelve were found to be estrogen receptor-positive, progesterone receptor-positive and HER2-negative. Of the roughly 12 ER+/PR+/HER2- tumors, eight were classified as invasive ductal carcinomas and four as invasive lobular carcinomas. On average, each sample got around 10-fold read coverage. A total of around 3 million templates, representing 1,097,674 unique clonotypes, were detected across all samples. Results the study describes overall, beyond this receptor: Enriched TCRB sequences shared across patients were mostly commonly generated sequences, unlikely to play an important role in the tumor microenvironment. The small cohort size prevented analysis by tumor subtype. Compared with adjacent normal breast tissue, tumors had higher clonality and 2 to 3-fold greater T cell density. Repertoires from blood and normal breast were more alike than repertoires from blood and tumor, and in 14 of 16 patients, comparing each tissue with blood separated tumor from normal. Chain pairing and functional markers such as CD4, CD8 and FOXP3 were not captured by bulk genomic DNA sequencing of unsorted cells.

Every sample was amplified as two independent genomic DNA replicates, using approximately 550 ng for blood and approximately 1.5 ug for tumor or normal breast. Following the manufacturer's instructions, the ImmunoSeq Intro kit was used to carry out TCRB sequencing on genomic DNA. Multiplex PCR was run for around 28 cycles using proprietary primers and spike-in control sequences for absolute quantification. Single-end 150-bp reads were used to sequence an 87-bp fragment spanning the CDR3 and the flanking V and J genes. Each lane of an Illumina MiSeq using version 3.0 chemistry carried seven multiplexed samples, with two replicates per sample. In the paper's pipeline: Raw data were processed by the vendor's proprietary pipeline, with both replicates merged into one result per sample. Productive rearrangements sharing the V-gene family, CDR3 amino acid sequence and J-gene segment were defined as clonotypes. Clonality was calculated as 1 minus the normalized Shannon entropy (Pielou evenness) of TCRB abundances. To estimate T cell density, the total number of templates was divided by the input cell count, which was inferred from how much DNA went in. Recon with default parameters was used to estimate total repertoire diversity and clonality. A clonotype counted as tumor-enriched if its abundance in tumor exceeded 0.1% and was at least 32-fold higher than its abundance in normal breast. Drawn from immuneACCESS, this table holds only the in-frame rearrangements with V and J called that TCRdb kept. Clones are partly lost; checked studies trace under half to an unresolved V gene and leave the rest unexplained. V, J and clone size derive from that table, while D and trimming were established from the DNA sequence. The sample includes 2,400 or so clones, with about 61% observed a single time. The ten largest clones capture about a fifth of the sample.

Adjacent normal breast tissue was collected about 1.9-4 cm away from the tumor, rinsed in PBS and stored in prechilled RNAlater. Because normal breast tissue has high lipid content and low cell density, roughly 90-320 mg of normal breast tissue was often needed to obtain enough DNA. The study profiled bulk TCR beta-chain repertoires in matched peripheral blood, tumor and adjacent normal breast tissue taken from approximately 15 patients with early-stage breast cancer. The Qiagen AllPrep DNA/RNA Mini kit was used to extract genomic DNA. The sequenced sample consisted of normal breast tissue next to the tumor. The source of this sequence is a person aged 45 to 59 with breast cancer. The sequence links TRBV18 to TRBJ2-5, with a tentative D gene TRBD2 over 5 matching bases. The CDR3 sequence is CASSPPSSRDQYF. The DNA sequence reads TGTGCCAGCTCACCACCGTCTTCTCGGGACCAGTACTTC.